The 15 T cell receptor beta chains listed next were all sequenced from one sample in a study of blood T cells in healthy people across ages. Together with a sample-barcoded 5' primer, a J-beta primer mix was included in a second PCR lasting roughly 6 to 12 cycles. TCRdb re-analysed the 5' RACE reads in MiXCR, keeping a single row per CDR3 protein. The sample includes 1.5 million to 2 million distinct CDR3 sequences, 30% to 40% of them seen just once. Sequencing was done on a sample of blood. Receptor source: a young woman in good health.

As for this clonotype: This may stem from a read error, because a much larger clone lies one nucleotide away. CDR3 nucleotide sequence: TGCGCCGGCAGCTTGGACAGGGGGCTATACGAGCAGTACTTC. Amino acids: CAGSLDRGLYEQYF. The V and J genes are TRBV5-1 and TRBJ2-7; 11 bases line up with TRBD1. The CDR3 is 14 amino acids. Germline V gene data show CDR1 as SGHRS and CDR2 as YFSETQ. Looking up the rest from reference TRBV5-1 and TRBJ2-7 gives the full variable domain: KAGVTQTPRYLIKTRGQQVTLSCSPISGHRSVSWYQQTPGQGLQFLFEYFSETQRNKGNFPGRFSGRQFSNSRSEMNVSTLELGDSALYLCAGSLDRGLYEQYFGPGTRLTVT.

This clonotype was seen at least ten times. This rearrangement joins TRBV12-3 or TRBV12-4 to TRBJ2-1; 11 bases are shared with TRBD2. V trimming: 3 bases; J trimming: 9 bases; junction bases outside the gene matches: 7. The CDR3 covers 15 residues. The CDR3 DNA reads TGTGCCAGCAGTTTTAATAGCGGGAGGGCCGGTGAGCAGTTCTTC. Its translation is CASSFNSGRAGEQFF.

This clonotype was counted only a few times. This chain uses TRBV20-1 with TRBJ2-1; TRBD2 agrees at 12 bases. The CDR3 extends over 17 amino acids. The ends lost 6 bases at V and 2 bases at J; junction bases unmatched: 11. The germline CDR1 and CDR2 sequences are DFQATT and SNEGSKA (reference sequence). CDR3 residues: CSAIRLAGGRAYNEQFF. The CDR3 coding sequence is TGCAGTGCGATCCGGCTAGCGGGAGGGCGCGCCTACAATGAGCAGTTCTTC.

This clonotype was seen a few times. The chain links TRBV14 to TRBJ2-5, with TRBD2 identical over 7 bases. The CDR3 contains 11 residues. Germline V gene sequence: CDR1 SGHDN, CDR2 FVKESK. The trim removed 3 bases at V and 11 bases at J, leaving 3 bases unmatched. In nucleotides, the CDR3 is TGTGCCAGCAGCCACACAGCGGGACAGTACTTC. This sequence encodes CASSHTAGQYF.

The table lists this clonotype with a few counts. This chain's CDR3 is CSGLIPGPDTQYF. The CDR3 bases are TGCAGCGGTTTAATTCCGGGGCCCGATACGCAGTATTTT. V and J are TRBV29-1 and TRBJ2-3; D may correspond to TRBD1 or TRBD2 (5 bases each). Germline CDR1 SQVTM, CDR2 ANQGSEA. The CDR3 runs 13 residues. Trimming pared 7 bases from V and 6 bases from J, leaving 17 bases between.

The chain uses TRBV20-1 and TRBJ2-5; D might be TRBD1 or TRBD2, each matching 7 bases. The length of the CDR3 is 18 residues. Germline CDR1 DFQATT, CDR2 SNEGSKA (reference sequence). The V and J ends lost 0 bases and 5 bases respectively, with 25 bases between them. The CDR3 DNA follows: TGCAGTGCTAGAGATTTTGAGGGAGGGAAAGGGGGCCCGGAGACCCAGTACTTC. Protein: CSARDFEGGKGGPETQYF.

This chain uses TRBV10-3 with TRBJ2-1, with D perhaps being TRBD1 or TRBD2 (5 bases each). Germline CDR1 reads ENHRY; CDR2 reads SYGVKD. The CDR3 extends over 14 amino acids. Trimming left V 2 bases short and J 5 bases short, with 10 bases between. The CDR3 nucleotides are TGTGCCATCAGTGAGAGGGACGGGGACAATGAGCAGTTCTTC. It translates to CAISERDGDNEQFF.

This clonotype was observed many times. The chain is built from TRBV29-1 and TRBJ2-5, with 8 bases matching TRBD1. Germline CDR1 reads SQVTM; CDR2 reads ANQGSEA. The CDR3 runs to 14 residues. V shed 7 bases, J shed 4 bases, and the junction held 11 bases outside the gene matches. Here the CDR3 reads CSAPRPGGVETQYF. DNA of the CDR3: TGCAGCGCCCCGAGGCCAGGGGGCGTAGAGACCCAGTACTTC.

Note on this clonotype: This is likely a read error, given that the CDR3 carries no conserved phenylalanine or tryptophan at its end. This sequence joins TRBV20-1 and TRBJ2-1; TRBD1 matches at 9 bases. The V segment lost 8 bases and the J segment 7 bases; nucleotides outside the gene matches: 12. CDR3 length: 14 residues. Germline CDR1 is DFQATT and CDR2 is SNEGSKA (reference sequence). The CDR3 coding sequence is TGCAGTCCGACAGGGGGGTTTTCGGGGAATGAGCAGTTCGTC. Residues: CSPTGGFSGNEQFV.

The chain couples TRBV6-6 to TRBJ1-2; unclear D gene. The CDR3 is made up of 11 amino acids. Trimming took off 1 base at V and 7 bases at J, with 4 bases between the two ends. Germline V lookup: CDR1 MNHNY, CDR2 SVGAGI (reference sequence). CDR3 bases: TGTGCCAGCAGTTACTATGGTGGCTACACCTTC. It encodes CASSYYGGYTF.

The V gene is TRBV9, the J gene TRBJ2-5; TRBD2 might be the D (7 bases). The CDR3 runs 15 residues. CDR1 SGDLS and CDR2 YYNGEE come from the germline V gene. V shed 3 bases and J shed 2 bases, with 14 bases lying between them. The CDR3 reads CASSAAGAAQETQYF. In nucleotides, the CDR3 is TGTGCCAGCAGCGCCGCGGGGGCCGCTCAAGAGACCCAGTACTTC.

This chain connects TRBV12-3 or TRBV12-4 to TRBJ2-3; 7 bases map to TRBD1. There are 16 residues in the CDR3. Trimming took 6 bases from V and 2 from J; bases not matched to a gene: 11. The CDR3 here is CASSERRDSHTDTQYF. DNA for the CDR3: TGTGCCAGCAGCGAACGTCGGGACAGTCACACAGATACGCAGTATTTT.

The chain is built from TRBV2 and TRBJ2-5, with TRBD2 matching 7 bases. The CDR3 consists of 14 residues. Germline CDR1 SNHLY, CDR2 FYNNEI. Unmatched junction bases numbered 0, after V lost 2 bases and J lost 0 bases. This CDR3 is CASSELADQETQYF. The DNA for the CDR3 is TGTGCCAGCAGTGAACTAGCGGACCAAGAGACCCAGTACTTC.

This clonotype was seen a few times. The gene calls are TRBV9 and TRBJ2-3, with D possibly matching TRBD2 (7 bases). This CDR3 spans 16 amino acids. Germline V gives CDR1 SGDLS, CDR2 YYNGEE. Trimming removed 4 bases at V and 1 base at J, with 16 bases between. CDR3 bases: TGTGCCAGCAGCTTACTAGGGGGGGCTGGCACAGATACGCAGTATTTT. As protein: CASSLLGGAGTDTQYF. The variable domain in full, completed from reference TRBV9 and TRBJ2-3, reads DSGVTQTPKHLITATGQRVTLRCSPRSGDLSVYWYQQSLDQGLQFLIQYYNGEERAKGNILERFSAQQFPDLHSELNLSSLELGDSALYFCASSLLGGAGTDTQYFGPGTRLTVL.

This clonotype has at least ten counts. The chain couples TRBV13 to TRBJ2-1; 8 bases align to TRBD1. Germline CDR1 is PRHDT and CDR2 is FYEKMQ (reference sequence). Unmatched junction bases numbered 9, after V lost 2 bases and J lost 6 bases. The length of the CDR3 is 16 residues. The CDR3 DNA reads TGTGCCAGCAGCTTATCCCCGGGACAGGTGGGCAATGAGCAGTTCTTC. This gives the protein CASSLSPGQVGNEQFF.